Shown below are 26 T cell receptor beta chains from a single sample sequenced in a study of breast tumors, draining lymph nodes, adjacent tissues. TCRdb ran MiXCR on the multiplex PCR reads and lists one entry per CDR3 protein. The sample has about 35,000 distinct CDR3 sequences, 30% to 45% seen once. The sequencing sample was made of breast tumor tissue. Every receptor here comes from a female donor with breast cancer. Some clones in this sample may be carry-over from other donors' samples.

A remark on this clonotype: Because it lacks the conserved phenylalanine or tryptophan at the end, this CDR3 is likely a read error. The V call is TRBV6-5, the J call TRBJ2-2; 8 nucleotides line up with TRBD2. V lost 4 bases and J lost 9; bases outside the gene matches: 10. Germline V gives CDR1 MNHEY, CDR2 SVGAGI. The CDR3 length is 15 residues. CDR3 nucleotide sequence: TGTGCCAGCAGTTCGCCATCCAGCGGGAGCCGGGAGCTGTTTTCT. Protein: CASSSPSSGSRELFS.

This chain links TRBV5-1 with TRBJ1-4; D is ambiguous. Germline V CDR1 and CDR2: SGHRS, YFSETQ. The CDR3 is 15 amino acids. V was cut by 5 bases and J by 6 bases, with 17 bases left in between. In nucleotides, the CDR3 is TGCGCCAGCAGGTCGTTGACGGTGATTGATGAAAAACTGTTTTTT. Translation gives CASRSLTVIDEKLFF.

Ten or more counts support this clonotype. Written as DNA, the CDR3 is TGTGCCAGCAGCCGGGACAGGGGAAAGAGTGGCTACACCTTC. Its protein product is CASSRDRGKSGYTF. This chain joins TRBV28 and TRBJ1-2, with TRBD1 identical over 10 bases. V lost 6 bases, J lost 7 bases, and 8 bases stayed unmatched. This CDR3 has 14 amino acids. Germline V gives CDR1 MDHEN, CDR2 SYDVKM.

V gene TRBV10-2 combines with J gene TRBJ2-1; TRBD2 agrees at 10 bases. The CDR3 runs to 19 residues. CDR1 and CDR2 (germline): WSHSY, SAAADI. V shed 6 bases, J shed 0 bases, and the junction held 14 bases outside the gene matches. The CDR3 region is CASRGTSVGADSSYNEQFF. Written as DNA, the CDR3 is TGCGCCAGCAGGGGGACTAGCGTTGGGGCAGATAGCTCCTACAATGAGCAGTTCTTC.

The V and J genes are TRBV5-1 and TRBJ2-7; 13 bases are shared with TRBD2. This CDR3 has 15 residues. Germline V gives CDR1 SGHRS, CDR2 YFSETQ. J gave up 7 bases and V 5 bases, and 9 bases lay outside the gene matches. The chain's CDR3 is CASRPLQGLAGEQYF. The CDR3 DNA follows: TGCGCCAGCAGACCCCTTCAGGGACTAGCGGGAGAGCAGTACTTC.

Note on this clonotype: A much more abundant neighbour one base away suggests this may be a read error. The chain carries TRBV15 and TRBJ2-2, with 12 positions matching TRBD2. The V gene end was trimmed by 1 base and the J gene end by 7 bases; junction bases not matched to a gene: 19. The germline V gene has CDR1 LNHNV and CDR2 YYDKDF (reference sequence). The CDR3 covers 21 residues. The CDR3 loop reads CATSRGMGQRLAGGPVGELFF. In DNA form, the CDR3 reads TGTGCCACCAGCAGAGGGATGGGACAGCGGCTAGCGGGAGGGCCGGTCGGGGAGCTGTTTTTT. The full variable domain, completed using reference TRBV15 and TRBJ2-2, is DAMVIQNPRYQVTQFGKPVTLSCSQTLNHNVMYWYQQKSSQAPKLLFHYYDKDFNNEADTPDNFQSRRPNTSFCFLDIRSPGLGDTAMYLCATSRGMGQRLAGGPVGELFFGEGSRLTVL.

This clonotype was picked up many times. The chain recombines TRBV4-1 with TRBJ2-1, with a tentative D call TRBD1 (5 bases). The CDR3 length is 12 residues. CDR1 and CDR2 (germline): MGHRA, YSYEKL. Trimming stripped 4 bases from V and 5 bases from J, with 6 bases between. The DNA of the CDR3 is TGCGCCAGCAGCCCCAGGGACAATGAGCAGTTCTTC. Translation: CASSPRDNEQFF.

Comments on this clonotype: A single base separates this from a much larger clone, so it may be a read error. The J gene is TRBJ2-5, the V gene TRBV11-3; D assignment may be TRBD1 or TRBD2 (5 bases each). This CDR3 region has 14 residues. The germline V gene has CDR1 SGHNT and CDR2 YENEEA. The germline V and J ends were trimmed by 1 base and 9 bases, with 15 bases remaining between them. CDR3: CASSLAPGSGPQYF. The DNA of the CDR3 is TGTGCCAGCAGCTTAGCTCCGGGATCGGGGCCCCAGTACTTC.

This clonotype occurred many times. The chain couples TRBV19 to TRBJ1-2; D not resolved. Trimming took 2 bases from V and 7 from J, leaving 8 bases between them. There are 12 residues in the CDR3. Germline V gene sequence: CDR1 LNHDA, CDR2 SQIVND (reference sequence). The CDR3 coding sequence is TGTGCCAGTAGTATATCGGGTGGTGGCTACACCTTC. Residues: CASSISGGGYTF.

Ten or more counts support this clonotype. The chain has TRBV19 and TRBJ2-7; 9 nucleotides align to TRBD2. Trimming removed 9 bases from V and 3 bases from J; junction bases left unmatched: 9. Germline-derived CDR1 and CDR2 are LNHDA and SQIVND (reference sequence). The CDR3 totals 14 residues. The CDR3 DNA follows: TGTGCCAGCAGGCGGGTAGCGGGGGACTACGAGCAGTACTTC. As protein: CASRRVAGDYEQYF.

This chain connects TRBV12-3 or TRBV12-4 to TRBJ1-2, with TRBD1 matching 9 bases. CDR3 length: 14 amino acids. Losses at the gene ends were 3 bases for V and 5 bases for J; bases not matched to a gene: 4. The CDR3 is CASSLDRGCYGYTF. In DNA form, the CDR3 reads TGTGCCAGCAGTTTGGACAGGGGATGTTATGGCTACACCTTC.

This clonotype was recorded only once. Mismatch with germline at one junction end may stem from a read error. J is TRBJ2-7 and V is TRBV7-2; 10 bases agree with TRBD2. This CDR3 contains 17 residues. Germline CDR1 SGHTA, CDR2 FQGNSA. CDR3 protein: CASSLGRVSGRSYEQYF. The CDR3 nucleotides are TGCGCCAGCAGCCTCGGGCGGGTTAGCGGGAGGTCCTACGAGCAGTACTTC.

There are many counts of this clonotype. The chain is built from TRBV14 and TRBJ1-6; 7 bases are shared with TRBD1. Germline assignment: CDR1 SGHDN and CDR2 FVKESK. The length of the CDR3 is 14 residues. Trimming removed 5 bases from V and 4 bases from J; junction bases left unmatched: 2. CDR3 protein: CASSLTGYNSPLHF. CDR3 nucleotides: TGTGCCAGCAGCTTGACAGGGTATAATTCACCCCTCCACTTT.

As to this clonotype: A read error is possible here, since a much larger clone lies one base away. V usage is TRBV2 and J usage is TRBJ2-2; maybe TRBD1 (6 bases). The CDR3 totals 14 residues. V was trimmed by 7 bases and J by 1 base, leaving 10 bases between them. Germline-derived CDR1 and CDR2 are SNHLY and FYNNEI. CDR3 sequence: CASKGQMNTGELFF. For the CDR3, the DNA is TGTGCCAGCAAAGGACAGATGAACACCGGGGAGCTGTTTTTT.

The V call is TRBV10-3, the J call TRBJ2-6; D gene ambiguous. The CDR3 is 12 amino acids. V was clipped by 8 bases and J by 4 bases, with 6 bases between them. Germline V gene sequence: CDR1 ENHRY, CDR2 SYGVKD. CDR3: CAISKGANVLTF. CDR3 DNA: TGTGCCATCTCCAAGGGGGCCAACGTCCTGACTTTC.

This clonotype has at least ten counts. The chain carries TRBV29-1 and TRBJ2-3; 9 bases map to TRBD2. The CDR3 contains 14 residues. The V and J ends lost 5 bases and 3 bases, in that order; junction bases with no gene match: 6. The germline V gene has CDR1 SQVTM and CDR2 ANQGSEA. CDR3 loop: CSVQTSGLTDTQYF. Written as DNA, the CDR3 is TGCAGCGTTCAGACTAGCGGCCTAACAGATACGCAGTATTTT.

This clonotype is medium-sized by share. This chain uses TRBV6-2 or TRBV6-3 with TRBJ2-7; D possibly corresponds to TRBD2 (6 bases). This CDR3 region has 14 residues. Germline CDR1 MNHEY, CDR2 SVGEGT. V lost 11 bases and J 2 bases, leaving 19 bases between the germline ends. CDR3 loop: CASDIGSKTYEQYF. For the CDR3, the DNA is TGTGCCTCAGACATCGGGAGCAAAACCTACGAGCAGTACTTC.

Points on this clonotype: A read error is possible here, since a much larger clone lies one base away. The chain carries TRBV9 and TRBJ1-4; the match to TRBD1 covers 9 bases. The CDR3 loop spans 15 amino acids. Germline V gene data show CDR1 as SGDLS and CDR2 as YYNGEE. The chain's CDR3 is CASSGGTGINERLFF. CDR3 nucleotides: TGTGCCAGCAGCGGAGGGACAGGGATTAATGAAAGACTGTTTTTT. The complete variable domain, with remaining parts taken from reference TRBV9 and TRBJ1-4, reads DSGVTQTPKHLITATGQRVTLRCSPRSGDLSVYWYQQSLDQGLQFLIQYYNGEERAKGNILERFSAQQFPDLHSELNLSSLELGDSALYFCASSGGTGINERLFFGSGTQLSVL.

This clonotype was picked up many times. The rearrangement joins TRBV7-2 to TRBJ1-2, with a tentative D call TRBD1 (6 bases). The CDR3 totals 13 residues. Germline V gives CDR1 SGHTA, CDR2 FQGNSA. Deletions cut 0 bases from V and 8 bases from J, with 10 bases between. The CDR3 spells CASSLASQGGYTF. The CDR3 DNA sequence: TGTGCCAGCAGCTTAGCATCGCAGGGGGGCTACACCTTC.

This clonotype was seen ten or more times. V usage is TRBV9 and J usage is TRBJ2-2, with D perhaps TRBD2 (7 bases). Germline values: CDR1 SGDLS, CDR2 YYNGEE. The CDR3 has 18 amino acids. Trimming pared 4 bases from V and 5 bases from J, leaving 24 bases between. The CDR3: CASSSYPLGGGKTGELFF. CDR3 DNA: TGTGCCAGCAGCTCATACCCACTGGGAGGGGGAAAAACCGGGGAGCTGTTTTTT. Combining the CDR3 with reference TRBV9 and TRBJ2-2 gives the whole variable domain DSGVTQTPKHLITATGQRVTLRCSPRSGDLSVYWYQQSLDQGLQFLIQYYNGEERAKGNILERFSAQQFPDLHSELNLSSLELGDSALYFCASSSYPLGGGKTGELFFGEGSRLTVL.

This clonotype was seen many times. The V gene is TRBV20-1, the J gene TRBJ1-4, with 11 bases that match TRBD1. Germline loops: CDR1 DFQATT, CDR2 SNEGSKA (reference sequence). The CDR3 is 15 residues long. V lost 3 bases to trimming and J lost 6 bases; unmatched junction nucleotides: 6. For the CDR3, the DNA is TGCAGTGCTAGGGGACAGGGGGACCAGTATGAAAAACTGTTTTTT. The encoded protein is CSARGQGDQYEKLFF.

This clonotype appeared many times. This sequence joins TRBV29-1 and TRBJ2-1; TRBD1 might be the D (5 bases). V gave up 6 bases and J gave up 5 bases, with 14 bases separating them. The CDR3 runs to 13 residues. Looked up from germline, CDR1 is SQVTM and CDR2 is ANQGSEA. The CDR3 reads CSVTGVNNNEQFF. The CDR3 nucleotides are TGCAGCGTAACAGGAGTTAATAACAATGAGCAGTTCTTC.

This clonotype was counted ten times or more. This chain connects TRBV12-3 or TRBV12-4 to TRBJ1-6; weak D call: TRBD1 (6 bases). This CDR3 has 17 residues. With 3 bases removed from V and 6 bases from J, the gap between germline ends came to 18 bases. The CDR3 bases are TGTGCCAGCAGTTTCGGTGGAACAGGGTCTCGTAATTCACCCCTCCACTTT. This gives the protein CASSFGGTGSRNSPLHF.

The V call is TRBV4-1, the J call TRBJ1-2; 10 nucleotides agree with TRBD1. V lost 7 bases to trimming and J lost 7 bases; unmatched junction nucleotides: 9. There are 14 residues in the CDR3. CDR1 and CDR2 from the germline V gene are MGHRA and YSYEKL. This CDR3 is CASTYGDRGRGYTF. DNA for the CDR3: TGCGCCAGCACCTATGGGGACAGGGGCCGTGGCTACACCTTC.

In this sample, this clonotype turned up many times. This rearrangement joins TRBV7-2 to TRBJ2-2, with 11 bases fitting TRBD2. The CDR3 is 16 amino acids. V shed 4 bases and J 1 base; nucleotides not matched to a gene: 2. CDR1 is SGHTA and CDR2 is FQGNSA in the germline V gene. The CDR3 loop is CASSYLAGGNTGELFF. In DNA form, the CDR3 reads TGTGCCAGCAGCTATCTAGCGGGAGGGAACACCGGGGAGCTGTTTTTT.

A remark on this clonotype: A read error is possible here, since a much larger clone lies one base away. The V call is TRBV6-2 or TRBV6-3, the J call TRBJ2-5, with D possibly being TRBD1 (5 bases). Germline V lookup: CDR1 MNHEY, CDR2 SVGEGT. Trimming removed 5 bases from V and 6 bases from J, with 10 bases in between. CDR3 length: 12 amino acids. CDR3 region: CASSHAGKTQYF. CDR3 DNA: TGTGCCAGCAGTCATGCAGGGAAGACCCAGTACTTC.